Included here is one T cell receptor beta chain sequence, with context. Looked up from germline, CDR1 is SGHNT and CDR2 is YYREEE (reference sequence). Trimming shortened V by 0 bases and J by 6 bases, and 15 bases separated the two germline ends. The CDR3 is 16 residues long. This sample was included in a study of high-grade serous ovarian cancer treatment subgroups. Libraries were prepared by immunoSEQ multiplex PCR; TCRdb keeps only in-frame clonotypes and omits some of them. The table records some 10,000 clones, 55% to 70% of them present only once. Tumor tissue was taken before any definitive surgery or chemotherapy was given.

The chain recombines TRBV5-4 with TRBJ2-2, with TRBD1 as a possible D gene (5 bases). The source material was tumor tissue. The sequence came from a human donor with high-grade serous ovarian cancer. The CDR3 coding sequence is TGTGCCAGCAGCTTGGGAGCAGGGAACGGAGCCGGGGAGCTGTTTTTT. This translates into CASSLGAGNGAGELFF.